This T cell receptor (beta chain) was captured by sequencing in a study of blood T cell repertoires in COVID-19. Study in general: Donors in the United States, Italy and Spain gave samples during acute or convalescent COVID-19. T cells, B-cell-depleted T cells, or PBMCs supplied cDNA or gDNA.

V lost 5 bases, J lost 0 bases, and 6 bases stayed unmatched. The CDR3 consists of 16 residues. Germline-derived CDR1 and CDR2 are MNHEY and SVGEGT. Authors' analysis steps: Amplifying reference gene primers gave estimates of nucleated cell counts. This table comes from immunoSEQ multiplex PCR, and its TCRdb copy is limited to in-frame clones, with some not included. V and J calls and clone size are copied from that table; D and trimming were computed from the DNA. The data show approximately 98,000 clones, with around 83% seen just once and just over 4% held by the top ten. This receptor was taken from a woman aged 70-85 years with acute or convalescent COVID-19. The specimen sequenced was peripheral blood. J is TRBJ2-1 and V is TRBV6-2 or TRBV6-3; 8 nucleotides align to TRBD2. The DNA of the CDR3 is TGTGCCAGCAGTAAGATGACTAGCGTCTCCTACAATGAGCAGTTCTTC. It yields the protein CASSKMTSVSYNEQFF.